Below are 13 T cell receptor beta chains sequenced from a single sample in a study of T cells in Graves' hyperthyroidism and ophthalmopathy. TCR beta CDR3 regions were amplified from RNA. With the HTBI primer set, the TCR CDR3 went through a first round of RT-PCR. MiXCR was run by TCRdb on the multiplex PCR reads, yielding one entry per CDR3 protein. Seen here are roughly 170,000 distinct CDR3 sequences, about 9% observed once, and the top ten hold less than 25%. Sequenced sample: blood. The receptors shown here come from a young woman with Graves' hyperthyroidism that later progressed to Graves' ophthalmopathy.

This clonotype has only a few counts. The chain carries TRBV4-2 and TRBJ2-3; D not resolved. The CDR3 runs to 16 residues. Germline V CDR1 and CDR2: LGHNA, YNFKEQ. Trimming took 1 base from V and 3 from J, leaving 14 bases between them. The CDR3 DNA reads TGTGCCAGCAGCCAAGTCCCTATCGTTGAGACAGATACGCAGTATTTT. Translation gives CASSQVPIVETDTQYF.

This clonotype was counted at least ten times. This chain links TRBV2 with TRBJ1-6; D is undetermined. The CDR3 has 14 residues. The germline V gene has CDR1 SNHLY and CDR2 FYNNEI. V lost 6 bases and J lost 7, with 13 bases in between. DNA for the CDR3: TGTGCCAGCAGCGAATCTAGGGTGAATTCACCCCTCCACTTT. Translated, it gives CASSESRVNSPLHF.

In its sample, this clonotype was seen a few times. The V and J genes are TRBV2 and TRBJ2-2; 8 nucleotides match TRBD2. V dropped 4 bases and J dropped 7; count of bases not matched to a gene: 8. The CDR3 covers 15 residues. Germline loops: CDR1 SNHLY, CDR2 FYNNEI. This CDR3 is CASSAAGVGGGELFF. The CDR3, as DNA: TGTGCCAGCAGTGCAGCGGGAGTGGGTGGCGGGGAGCTGTTTTTT.

This clonotype was observed a single time. The V gene is TRBV18, the J gene TRBJ2-7, with 8 bases that match TRBD2. From germline, CDR1 is KGHSH and CDR2 LQKENI. This CDR3 is 16 amino acids long. V gave up 5 bases and J gave up 0 bases; unmatched junction bases: 9. The CDR3 sequence: CASSNRDGGDSYEQYF. CDR3 DNA: TGTGCCAGCTCAAATCGGGACGGGGGGGACTCCTACGAGCAGTACTTC. The whole variable domain, remainder taken from reference TRBV18 and TRBJ2-7, is NAGVMQNPRHLVRRRGQEARLRCSPMKGHSHVYWYRQLPEEGLKFMVYLQKENIIDESGMPKERFSAEFPKEGPSILRIQQVVRGDSAAYFCASSNRDGGDSYEQYFGPGTRLTVT.

The sample holds many counts of this clonotype. The J gene is TRBJ1-1, the V gene TRBV30; no clear D. CDR1 and CDR2 from the germline V gene are GTSNPN and SVGIG (reference sequence). Deletions cut 0 bases from V and 1 base from J, with 12 bases between. The CDR3 extends over 15 amino acids. CDR3 protein: CAWSVPGSQNTEAFF. The CDR3, as DNA: TGTGCCTGGAGTGTACCTGGCAGCCAGAACACTGAAGCTTTCTTT.

To note about this clonotype: A much larger clone sits a single nucleotide away, making a read error possible. The genes are TRBV20-1 and TRBJ1-1; D gene ambiguous. This CDR3 has 14 amino acids. The germline gives CDR1 DFQATT, CDR2 SNEGSKA (reference sequence). CDR3 in DNA: TGCAGTGCTAGAGGGGCCAGGCTGAACACTGAAGCTCTCTTT. Protein product: CSARGARLNTEALF.

The chain carries TRBV5-1 and TRBJ2-5; weak D call: TRBD1 (5 bases). Germline-derived CDR1 and CDR2 are SGHRS and YFSETQ. V was shortened by 6 bases and J by 5 bases, with 14 bases between the two germline ends. CDR3 length: 13 residues. The CDR3 region is CASTEAGMETQYF. In nucleotides, the CDR3 is TGCGCCAGCACCGAGGCAGGGATGGAGACCCAGTACTTC.

This chain links TRBV5-1 with TRBJ1-4, with TRBD1 as a possible D gene (5 bases). Trimming left V 4 bases short and J 3 bases short, with 13 bases between. The CDR3 is 15 residues long. Germline CDR1 SGHRS, CDR2 YFSETQ. CDR3 in amino acids: CASSAGHMANEKLFF. CDR3 in DNA: TGCGCCAGCAGCGCTGGACATATGGCTAATGAAAAACTGTTTTTT.

This clonotype appeared many times. V is TRBV7-2 and J is TRBJ2-1; 7 nucleotides agree with TRBD1. CDR3 length equals 15 residues. The J segment lost 6 bases and the V segment lost 1 base, leaving 6 bases of the junction unmatched. Germline lookup yields CDR1 SGHTA and CDR2 FQGNSA. CDR3 bases: TGTGCCAGCAGCTTAGTTGGTGCAGGGGGCAATGAGCAGTTCTTC. This translates into CASSLVGAGGNEQFF. Full variable domain (rest looked up from reference TRBV7-2 and TRBJ2-1): GAGVSQSPSNKVTEKGKDVELRCDPISGHTALYWYRQSLGQGLEFLIYFQGNSAPDKSGLPSDRFSAERTGGSVSTLTIQRTQQEDSAVYLCASSLVGAGGNEQFFGPGTRLTVL.

The table lists this clonotype with many counts. The V call is TRBV6-5, the J call TRBJ2-5, with TRBD1 matching 8 bases. Trimming at V came to 2 bases and at J to 5 bases, leaving 7 bases not matched to a gene. The germline V gene has CDR1 MNHEY and CDR2 SVGAGI. This CDR3 has 15 amino acids. The CDR3 nucleotides are TGTGCCAGCAGTTACATAGACAGGGGTTACGAGACCCAGTACTTC. It translates to CASSYIDRGYETQYF.

The DNA for the CDR3 is TGTGCCAGCAGCTTGACGGGACAGGGGTCAGATACGCAGTATTTT. It is translated as CASSLTGQGSDTQYF. The chain joins TRBV5-5 to TRBJ2-3, with 10 positions matching TRBD1. Germline-derived CDR1 and CDR2 are SGHKS and YYEKEE (reference sequence). V shed 1 base and J 4 bases; nucleotides not matched to a gene: 3. CDR3 length: 15 amino acids.

This clonotype was observed many times. The chain is built from TRBV7-9 and TRBJ1-6; 9 bases are shared with TRBD1. CDR3 size: 13 residues. The V gene end was trimmed by 7 bases and the J gene end by 7 bases; junction bases not matched to a gene: 2. CDR1 SEHNR and CDR2 FQNEAQ come from the germline V gene (reference sequence). CDR3 residues: CASIGTGNSPLHF. CDR3 bases: TGTGCCAGCATCGGGACAGGGAATTCACCCCTCCACTTT.

This clonotype has ten or more counts. For the CDR3, the DNA is TGTGCCAGCAGCCCCTATGGTCGGCAGAGCAGACTAAACTACGAGCAGTACTTC. As protein: CASSPYGRQSRLNYEQYF. V usage is TRBV6-2 or TRBV6-3 and J usage is TRBJ2-7, with a tentative D call TRBD2 (5 bases). With 6 bases removed from V and 3 bases from J, the gap between germline ends came to 27 bases. Germline V gene data show CDR1 as MNHEY and CDR2 as SVGEGT. The CDR3 spans 18 residues.